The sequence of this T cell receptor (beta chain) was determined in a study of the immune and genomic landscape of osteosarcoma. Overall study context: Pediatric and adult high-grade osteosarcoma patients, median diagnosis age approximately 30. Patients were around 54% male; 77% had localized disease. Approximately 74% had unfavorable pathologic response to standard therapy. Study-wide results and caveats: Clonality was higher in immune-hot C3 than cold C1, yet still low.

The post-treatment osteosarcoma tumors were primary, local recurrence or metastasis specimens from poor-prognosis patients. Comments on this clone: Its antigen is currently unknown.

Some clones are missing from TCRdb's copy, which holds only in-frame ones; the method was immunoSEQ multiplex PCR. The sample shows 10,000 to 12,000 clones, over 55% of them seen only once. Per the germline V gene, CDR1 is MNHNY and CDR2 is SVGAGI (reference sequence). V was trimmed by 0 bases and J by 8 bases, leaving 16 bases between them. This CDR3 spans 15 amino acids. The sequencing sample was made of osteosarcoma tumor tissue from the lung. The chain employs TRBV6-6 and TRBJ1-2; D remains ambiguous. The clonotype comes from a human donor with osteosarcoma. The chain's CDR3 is CASSYSIRGGWGYTF. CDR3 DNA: TGTGCCAGCAGTTACTCGATCCGAGGAGGGTGGGGCTACACCTTC.